Following are 13 T cell receptor beta chains from one sample sequenced in a study of monozygotic twins with inflammatory bowel disease. One entry per CDR3 protein, without DNA, is what TCRdb gives after re-calling the 5' RACE reads. The sample's table shows over 110,000 distinct CDR3 sequences. Sequences were obtained from blood. The origin of the receptors is a human donor with ulcerative colitis or Crohn's disease, or a healthy co-twin of an affected twin (not recorded which).

The chain is built from TRBV29-1 and TRBJ2-3; checking the TCRdb D call of TRBD2 is not possible without DNA. The V gene's germline CDR1 is SQVTM and CDR2 ANQGSEA. The CDR3 loop spans 14 amino acids. The CDR3 region is CSVGSGGAADTQYF.

The rearrangement links TRBV4-3 to TRBJ1-5; without DNA, the TCRdb call of TRBD1 cannot be checked. CDR3 size: 16 residues. The germline V gene encodes CDR1 LGHNA and CDR2 YSLEER. This chain's CDR3 is CASSQGAGQGYQPQHF.

This chain joins TRBV4-1 and TRBJ2-5; TCRdb's assignment of TRBD2 cannot be checked, as there is no DNA. CDR1 and CDR2 (germline): MGHRA, YSYEKL. The CDR3 totals 18 residues. CDR3 region: CASSQEGRLAGDSGAQYF.

The chain recombines TRBV10-3 with TRBJ1-1; TCRdb selects TRBD1, and the lack of DNA leaves this call unchecked. This CDR3 comprises 15 residues. Per germline, CDR1 ENHRY and CDR2 SYGVKD. CDR3 in amino acids: CAISGRGLMNTEAFF.

The chain uses TRBV7-6 and TRBJ2-7; as DNA is missing, the TRBD1 call by TCRdb cannot be tested. CDR1 is SGHVS, CDR2 FNYEAQ, per germline. There are 15 residues in the CDR3. The CDR3 sequence: CASSPGTGDAYEQYF.

Here the CDR3 reads CSARKTTGLPYEQYF. The chain recombines TRBV20-1 with TRBJ2-7; TCRdb proposes TRBD1, but this gene call is untestable without DNA. The V gene's germline CDR1 is DFQATT and CDR2 SNEGSKA (reference sequence). This CDR3 is 15 amino acids long.

This rearrangement joins TRBV9 to TRBJ1-5. The CDR3 consists of 14 residues. CDR1 and CDR2 from the germline V gene are SGDLS and YYNGEE. The CDR3 here is CASSVEPKGQPQHF. Together with reference TRBV9 and TRBJ1-5, the CDR3 gives the full variable domain: DSGVTQTPKHLITATGQRVTLRCSPRSGDLSVYWYQQSLDQGLQFLIQYYNGEERAKGNILERFSAQQFPDLHSELNLSSLELGDSALYFCASSVEPKGQPQHFGDGTRLSIL.

V is TRBV20-1 and J is TRBJ1-2. The germline V gene has CDR1 DFQATT and CDR2 SNEGSKA (reference sequence). The CDR3 runs to 15 residues. The CDR3 spells CSAPRGAGTRGGYTF.

This chain joins TRBV27 and TRBJ1-1; TCRdb proposes TRBD1, but this gene call is untestable without DNA. This CDR3 has 14 residues. CDR1 is MNHEY and CDR2 is SMNVEV in the germline V gene (reference sequence). The CDR3 reads CASSPLQGATEAFF.

The chain uses TRBV5-1 and TRBJ2-6; absent DNA, TCRdb's TRBD1 call cannot be checked. Per the germline V gene, CDR1 is SGHRS and CDR2 is YFSETQ. The CDR3 sequence is 18 residues long. CDR3 in amino acids: CASSLGGRGASGANVLTF. Combining the CDR3 with reference TRBV5-1 and TRBJ2-6 gives the whole variable domain KAGVTQTPRYLIKTRGQQVTLSCSPISGHRSVSWYQQTPGQGLQFLFEYFSETQRNKGNFPGRFSGRQFSNSRSEMNVSTLELGDSALYLCASSLGGRGASGANVLTFGAGSRLTVL.

The rearrangement uses TRBV10-3 and TRBJ2-2; the D call from TCRdb, TRBD1, cannot be confirmed without DNA. The V gene's germline CDR1 is ENHRY and CDR2 SYGVKD. This CDR3 is 15 amino acids long. The CDR3 reads CAISETGGSTGELFF.

The chain joins TRBV12-3 or TRBV12-4 to TRBJ1-1; TCRdb selects TRBD1, and the lack of DNA leaves this call unchecked. This CDR3 has 14 amino acids. CDR3 residues: CASSTTGGITEAFF.

The chain uses TRBV9 and TRBJ2-7; TCRdb calls TRBD1, which cannot be checked without DNA. The CDR3 covers 14 residues. Germline V lookup: CDR1 SGDLS, CDR2 YYNGEE. CDR3 sequence: CASSVQGASREQYF.